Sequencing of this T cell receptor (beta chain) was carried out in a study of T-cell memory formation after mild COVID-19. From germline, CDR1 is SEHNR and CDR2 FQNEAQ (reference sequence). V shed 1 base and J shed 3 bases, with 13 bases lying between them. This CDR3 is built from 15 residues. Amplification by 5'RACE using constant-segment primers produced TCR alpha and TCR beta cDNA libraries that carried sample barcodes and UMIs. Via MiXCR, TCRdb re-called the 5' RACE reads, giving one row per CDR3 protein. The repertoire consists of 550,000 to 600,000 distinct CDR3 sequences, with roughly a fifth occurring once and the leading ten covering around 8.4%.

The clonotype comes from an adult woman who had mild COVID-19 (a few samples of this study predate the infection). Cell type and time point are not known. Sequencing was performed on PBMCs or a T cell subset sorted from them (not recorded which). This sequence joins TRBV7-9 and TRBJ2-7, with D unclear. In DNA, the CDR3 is TGTGCCAGCAGCTTAGGACCCGGGTCCCGCTACGAGCAGTACTTC. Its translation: CASSLGPGSRYEQYF.